The T cell receptor (beta chain) under discussion was sequenced for a study of blood T cell repertoires in COVID-19. Background on the study: Sites across the United States, Italy and Spain contributed samples from acute and convalescent COVID-19. From T cells, B-cell-depleted T cells, or PBMCs came the material, which was cDNA or gDNA.

Germline lookup yields CDR1 MNHEY and CDR2 SVGAGI. Germline trimming cut 2 bases from V and 9 bases from J; bases unmatched to any gene: 4. CDR3 length: 12 residues. Methods used by the authors: Reference gene primer amplification in the assay estimated nucleated cell counts. Only in-frame clones appear in the TCRdb table, and some are missing; sequencing was by immunoSEQ multiplex PCR. V and J calls and clone size come straight from that table; D and trimming were deduced from the DNA. Among roughly 90,000 clones listed, more than 80% were seen once. Input material: peripheral blood. The genes are TRBV6-5 and TRBJ2-7, with TRBD2 identical over 7 bases. This sequence was found in a woman between 70 and 85 years old with acute or convalescent COVID-19. The CDR3 is CASSYRGSGQYF. The CDR3 DNA follows: TGTGCCAGCAGTTACCGCGGGAGTGGGCAGTACTTC.